This TCR beta chain was sequenced during a study of blood T cell repertoires in COVID-19. Study background: T cells, B-cell-depleted T cells, or PBMCs provided the cDNA or gDNA that served as material.

The V segment lost 2 bases and the J segment 4 bases; nucleotides outside the gene matches: 9. This CDR3 comprises 17 residues. Per the germline V gene, CDR1 is SGHKS and CDR2 is YYEKEE (reference sequence). The assay was immunoSEQ multiplex PCR, and TCRdb's table has in-frame clones only and misses some. This sample has 200,000 to 250,000 clones, with 80% to 85% found just once. Sequenced sample: peripheral blood. The clonotype was recovered from a woman over 75 with active or convalescent COVID-19. The chain employs TRBV5-5 and TRBJ1-5, with TRBD1 identical over 10 bases. CDR3 DNA sequence: TGTGCCAGCAGCTTAGCCCCGGGACAGGGGACGAATCAGCCCCAGCATTTT. This gives the protein CASSLAPGQGTNQPQHF.